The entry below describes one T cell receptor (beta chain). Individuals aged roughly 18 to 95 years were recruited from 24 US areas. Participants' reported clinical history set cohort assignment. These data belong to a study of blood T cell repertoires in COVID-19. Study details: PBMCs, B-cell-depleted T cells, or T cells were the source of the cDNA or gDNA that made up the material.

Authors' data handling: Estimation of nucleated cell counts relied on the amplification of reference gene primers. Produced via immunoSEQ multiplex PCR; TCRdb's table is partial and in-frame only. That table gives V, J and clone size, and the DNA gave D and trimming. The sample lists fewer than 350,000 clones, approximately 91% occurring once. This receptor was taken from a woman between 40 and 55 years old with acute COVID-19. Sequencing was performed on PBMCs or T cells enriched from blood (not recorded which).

CDR3 sequence: CAIKRTENLDYGYTF. The CDR3 nucleotides are TGTGCCATCAAACGGACAGAGAATCTTGACTATGGCTACACCTTC. This chain connects TRBV10-3 to TRBJ1-2, with D perhaps matching TRBD1 (6 bases). The V gene lost 7 bases and the J gene lost 3 bases, with 18 bases spanning the gap. This CDR3 comprises 15 residues. Germline CDR1 is ENHRY and CDR2 is SYGVKD.